A selection of T cell receptor beta chains follows, all from one sample in a study of radiation and T cells in renal cell carcinoma. Some clones are missing from TCRdb's copy, which holds only in-frame ones; the method was immunoSEQ multiplex PCR. The sample yields around 94,000 clones, roughly 80% seen once. Here the sequenced sample was blood, taken from a patient whose treatment included radiotherapy and nephrectomy. All receptors come from a man in his forties or fifties with renal cell carcinoma. CDR3s include the opening cysteine and the closing phenylalanine or tryptophan. The D gene is left open where the match is weak. The listing skips clone size in some rows; elsewhere it reads once, few, many or a size class.

v_call: TRBV19
clone_size: NA
j_call: TRBJ2-2
d_call: TRBD2
cdr3_nt: TGTGCCAGTAGTATTAGGGGAGGGACGAACACCGGGGAGCTGTTTTTT
cdr3_aa: CASSIRGGTNTGELFF

v_call: TRBV6-5
clone_size: NA
j_call: TRBJ2-7
d_call: NA
cdr3_nt: TGTGCCAGCAGTGAATCTGGCGGCTCCTACGAGCAGTACTTC
cdr3_aa: CASSESGGSYEQYF

v_call: TRBV7-6
clone_size: NA
j_call: TRBJ1-1
d_call: NA
cdr3_nt: TGTGCCAGCAGCTTAAATGAGGGAGAAGCTTTCTTT
cdr3_aa: CASSLNEGEAFF

v_call: TRBV19
clone_size: few
j_call: TRBJ1-2
d_call: NA
cdr3_nt: TGTGCCAGTAGCGAGGGCCCTTTCTATGGCTACACCTTC
cdr3_aa: CASSEGPFYGYTF

v_call: TRBV7-7
clone_size: NA
j_call: TRBJ2-1
d_call: TRBD1
cdr3_nt: TGTGCTAGCAGCTTAAACGATCGGACAGGGTACAATGAGCAGTTCTTC
cdr3_aa: CASSLNDRTGYNEQFF

v_call: TRBV6-5
clone_size: NA
j_call: TRBJ2-5
d_call: TRBD1
cdr3_nt: TGTGCCAGCAGATTTGGGGGACAGGGAACCCAGTACTTC
cdr3_aa: CASRFGGQGTQYF

v_call: TRBV6-6
clone_size: few
j_call: TRBJ1-3
d_call: NA
cdr3_nt: TGTGCCAGCAGTAATAATCAGATGGGAGGGATAATATATTTT
cdr3_aa: CASSNNQMGGIIYF

v_call: TRBV6-5
clone_size: NA
j_call: TRBJ1-1
d_call: NA
cdr3_nt: TGTGCCAGCAGTCGGGACACCGAAAAGAACACTGAAGCTTTCTTT
cdr3_aa: CASSRDTEKNTEAFF

v_call: TRBV10-3
clone_size: NA
j_call: TRBJ2-1
d_call: NA
cdr3_nt: TGTGCCATCAGTGAGTCTCCCGCCCCAAGTGAGCAGTTCTTC
cdr3_aa: CAISESPAPSEQFF

v_call: TRBV19
clone_size: NA
j_call: TRBJ1-6
d_call: TRBD1
cdr3_nt: TGTGCCAGTAGAGGACAGGGGTATAATTCACCCCTCCACTTT
cdr3_aa: CASRGQGYNSPLHF

v_call: TRBV25-1
clone_size: once
j_call: TRBJ2-7
d_call: TRBD1
cdr3_nt: TGTGCCAGCAGTGATGACAGGGTCTACGAGCAGTACTTC
cdr3_aa: CASSDDRVYEQYF

v_call: TRBV14
clone_size: NA
j_call: TRBJ2-1
d_call: TRBD2
cdr3_nt: TGTGCCAGCAGCCCGTTAGCGGGGGGGCACCAAAATGAGCAGTTCTTC
cdr3_aa: CASSPLAGGHQNEQFF

v_call: TRBV5-4
clone_size: NA
j_call: TRBJ1-1
d_call: TRBD1
cdr3_nt: TGTGCCAGCAGCCCGGGACAGATGAACACTGAAGCTTTCTTT
cdr3_aa: CASSPGQMNTEAFF